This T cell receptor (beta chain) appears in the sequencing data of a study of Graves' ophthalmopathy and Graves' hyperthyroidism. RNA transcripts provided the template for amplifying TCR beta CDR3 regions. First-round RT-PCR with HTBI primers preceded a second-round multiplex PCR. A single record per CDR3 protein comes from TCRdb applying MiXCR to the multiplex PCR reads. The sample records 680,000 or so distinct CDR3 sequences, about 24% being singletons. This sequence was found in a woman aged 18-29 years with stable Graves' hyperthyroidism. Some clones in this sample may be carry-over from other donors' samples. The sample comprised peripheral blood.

CDR3 loop: CASSHELILEPGVVTEAFF. The CDR3 DNA follows: TGTGCCAGCAGCCACGAACTCATATTAGAACCAGGGGTGGTCACTGAAGCTTTCTTT. This chain joins TRBV3-1 and TRBJ1-1; possible D gene TRBD1, 6 bases. The V gene lost 3 bases and the J gene lost 4 bases, with 27 bases spanning the gap. The CDR3 extends over 19 amino acids. Per the germline V gene, CDR1 is LGHDT and CDR2 is YNNKEL (reference sequence).